These 23 T cell receptor beta chains were all obtained from the same sample, sequenced in a study of T cells after yellow fever vaccination. MiXCR, applied by TCRdb to the 5' RACE reads, yields one record per CDR3 protein. The table records about 200,000 distinct CDR3 sequences, under 3.5% of them present only once. Source: CD4+ T cells sorted from PBMCs, taken 10 days after the yellow fever booster vaccination. The origin of the receptors is a man aged 18 to 30 who received the YFV17D yellow fever vaccine.

This clonotype was seen many times. This chain uses TRBV7-2 with TRBJ2-7, with 7 bases matching TRBD1. The CDR3 is 19 amino acids. The V segment lost 4 bases and the J segment 1 base; nucleotides outside the gene matches: 19. Per the germline V gene, CDR1 is SGHTA and CDR2 is FQGNSA. The CDR3 nucleotides read TGTGCCAGCAGCTCGCCGGGACAGATAGCAGATCAGTGGTCCTACGAGCAGTACTTC. It is translated as CASSSPGQIADQWSYEQYF.

This clonotype occurred a few times. This sequence joins TRBV2 and TRBJ2-7; TRBD2 agrees at 13 bases. Germline V gene data show CDR1 as SNHLY and CDR2 as FYNNEI. The CDR3 length is 15 residues. After removal of 6 bases from V and 0 bases from J, the junction contained 2 bases not matched to a gene. CDR3 amino acids: CASRLAGGSSYEQYF. Here the CDR3 DNA reads TGTGCCAGCAGACTAGCGGGGGGGAGCTCCTACGAGCAGTACTTC.

The rearrangement links TRBV7-9 to TRBJ1-2; 7 bases fit TRBD1. V was pared by 1 base and J by 7 bases, with 6 bases of the junction left unmatched. The germline CDR1 and CDR2 sequences are SEHNR and FQNEAQ (reference sequence). There are 14 residues in the CDR3. CDR3: CASSLERGLGGYTF. The CDR3 nucleotides are TGTGCCAGCAGCTTAGAGAGGGGGCTAGGTGGCTACACCTTC.

The V and J genes are TRBV6-5 and TRBJ2-1; maybe TRBD1 (5 bases). Per germline, CDR1 MNHEY and CDR2 SVGAGI. Deletions cut 0 bases from V and 12 bases from J, with 18 bases between. The CDR3 has 15 amino acids. The CDR3 here is CASSYSSQGIRGQFF. The CDR3 bases are TGTGCCAGCAGTTACTCGAGCCAGGGCATACGAGGGCAGTTCTTC.

This clonotype was observed a few times. This chain connects TRBV12-3 or TRBV12-4 to TRBJ2-7; TRBD1 matches 8 bases. J lost 5 bases, V lost 5 bases, and 8 bases had no gene match. This CDR3 is built from 14 residues. The CDR3 bases are TGTGCCAGCAGTATCGCGGACAGGGCCCACGAGCAGTACTTC. Translating gives CASSIADRAHEQYF.

This clonotype showed up just a few times. V usage is TRBV6-2 or TRBV6-3 and J usage is TRBJ2-5; D unclear. V lost 2 bases and J 0 bases, leaving 7 bases between the germline ends. Looked up from germline, CDR1 is MNHEY and CDR2 is SVGEGT. The length of the CDR3 is 14 residues. CDR3 protein: CASSYGSHQETQYF. Here the CDR3 DNA reads TGTGCCAGCAGTTACGGGTCTCACCAAGAGACCCAGTACTTC.

J is TRBJ1-2 and V is TRBV6-5; possible D gene TRBD1, 6 bases. Germline V CDR1 and CDR2: MNHEY, SVGAGI. The CDR3 has 12 residues. The germline V and J ends were trimmed by 6 bases and 8 bases, with 13 bases remaining between them. The CDR3 here is CASRNRVQGYTF. For the CDR3, the DNA is TGTGCCAGCAGGAACAGGGTCCAGGGCTACACCTTC.

This clonotype has at least ten counts. The V and J genes are TRBV4-2 and TRBJ2-5; TRBD2 matches at 11 bases. Germline V gene sequence: CDR1 LGHNA, CDR2 YNFKEQ. CDR3 length: 16 amino acids. V dropped 1 base and J dropped 5; count of bases not matched to a gene: 6. The CDR3 region has the DNA TGTGCCAGCAGCCAAGGGCTAGCGGGGGGCTGGGAGACCCAGTACTTC. Its translation: CASSQGLAGGWETQYF.

This clonotype showed up many times. V and J are TRBV7-2 and TRBJ2-1; 10 bases fit TRBD1. Unmatched junction bases numbered 4, after V lost 4 bases and J lost 4 bases. CDR3 length: 15 amino acids. The germline CDR1 and CDR2 sequences are SGHTA and FQGNSA. The CDR3 reads CASSSPGQGYNEQFF. The CDR3 DNA follows: TGTGCCAGCAGCTCTCCGGGACAGGGGTACAATGAGCAGTTCTTC.

This clonotype showed up just a few times. The gene calls are TRBV2 and TRBJ1-2; D not resolved. V was trimmed by 4 bases and J by 7 bases, leaving 16 bases between them. The CDR3 loop spans 14 amino acids. Looked up from germline, CDR1 is SNHLY and CDR2 is FYNNEI. The CDR3 DNA follows: TGTGCCAGCAGTGGAACGGCGAGGATGGGTGGCTACACCTTC. This gives the protein CASSGTARMGGYTF.

Comments on this clonotype: Since a much larger clone is just one base distant, this may be a read error. The CDR3 protein is CASSLGRSRRGPSSYTEQFF. CDR3 DNA: TGTGCCAGCAGCTTAGGTCGTAGCAGGAGGGGTCCGAGCTCCTACACTGAGCAGTTCTTC. The chain has TRBV5-5 and TRBJ2-1; D is perhaps TRBD2 (6 bases). The CDR3 consists of 20 residues. The germline V gene encodes CDR1 SGHKS and CDR2 YYEKEE (reference sequence). The complete variable domain, with remaining parts taken from reference TRBV5-5 and TRBJ2-1, reads DAGVTQSPTHLIKTRGQQVTLRCSPISGHKSVSWYQQVLGQGPQFIFQYYEKEERGRGNFPDRFSARQFPNYSSELNVNALLLGDSALYLCASSLGRSRRGPSSYTEQFFGPGTRLTVL.

This chain joins TRBV4-3 and TRBJ2-5, with no clear D. Germline CDR1 and CDR2: LGHNA and YSLEER. The CDR3 runs to 15 residues. The V end was cut by 0 bases, the J end by 2 bases, with 10 bases between. CDR3 protein: CASSQDVRTQETQYF. CDR3 bases: TGCGCCAGCAGCCAAGATGTGAGAACTCAAGAGACCCAGTACTTC.

In nucleotides, the CDR3 is TGTGCCAGCAGCGGAACCGGGATGGGTACTGCTTACAATGAGCAGTTCTTC. This codes for CASSGTGMGTAYNEQFF. This chain connects TRBV7-2 to TRBJ2-1, with D maybe TRBD2 (5 bases). This CDR3 has 17 residues. Germline-derived CDR1 and CDR2 are SGHTA and FQGNSA. With 5 bases removed from V and 4 bases from J, the gap between germline ends came to 21 bases.

DNA for the CDR3: TGTGCCAGCTCCACGATTGCGGGGGGGCAGGGAGATACGCAGTATTTT. Protein product: CASSTIAGGQGDTQYF. The chain couples TRBV7-2 to TRBJ2-3; 9 bases map to TRBD2. The CDR3 sequence is 16 residues long. Germline V lookup: CDR1 SGHTA, CDR2 FQGNSA. The ends lost 8 bases at V and 5 bases at J; junction bases unmatched: 14.

This clonotype was counted at least ten times. The V and J genes are TRBV3-2 and TRBJ2-3; the D call of TRBD1 is as the table states it, not checked on the DNA. TRBV3-2 is an annotated pseudogene. The CDR3 contains 15 residues. The chain's CDR3 is CASSQVYRGRDTQYF. CDR3 DNA: TGTGCCAGCAGCCAAGTGTACCGGGGGCGGGATACGCAGTATTTT.

In its sample, this clonotype was seen many times. The V and J genes are TRBV4-3 and TRBJ1-1; D gene uncertain. This CDR3 has 14 residues. The V and J ends lost 0 bases and 4 bases respectively, with 9 bases between them. Per the germline V gene, CDR1 is LGHNA and CDR2 is YSLEER. CDR3 sequence (DNA): TGCGCCAGCAGCCAAGAGAAGGGTGGCACTGAAGCTTTCTTT. It codes for CASSQEKGGTEAFF.

Many counts were recorded for this clonotype. This chain links TRBV6-1 with TRBJ2-3; D possibly corresponds to TRBD1 (6 bases). V shed 3 bases and J shed 6 bases, with 13 bases lying between them. CDR1 is MNHNS, CDR2 SASEGT, per germline. This CDR3 is 14 amino acids long. This CDR3 is CASSEVGTGDTQYF. The DNA of the CDR3 is TGTGCCAGCAGTGAGGTTGGAACAGGGGATACGCAGTATTTT.

Ten or more counts support this clonotype. The chain recombines TRBV4-3 with TRBJ1-1, with TRBD1 identical over 9 bases. In germline, CDR1 is LGHNA, CDR2 YSLEER. V dropped 0 bases and J dropped 2; count of bases not matched to a gene: 7. The CDR3 contains 17 residues. CDR3 loop: CASSQDKGDRVNTEAFF. The CDR3 region has the DNA TGCGCCAGCAGCCAAGATAAGGGGGACAGGGTCAACACTGAAGCTTTCTTT.

This clonotype was found a few times. The rearrangement links TRBV6-5 to TRBJ1-4, with 8 bases identical to TRBD1. The CDR3 spans 11 residues. The V gene's germline CDR1 is MNHEY and CDR2 SVGAGI. V was clipped by 6 bases and J by 14 bases; unmatched bases: 5. CDR3 sequence reads: CASSRGQGLFF. CDR3 DNA sequence: TGTGCCAGCAGCCGAGGACAGGGCCTGTTTTTT.

In this sample, this clonotype turned up many times. V and J are TRBV5-5 and TRBJ2-7; 9 bases match TRBD1. J lost 7 bases, V lost 5 bases, and 7 bases had no gene match. The germline gives CDR1 SGHKS, CDR2 YYEKEE (reference sequence). The CDR3 totals 13 residues. In nucleotides, the CDR3 is TGTGCCAGCAGGGGGACAGGGAGTCAAGAGCAGTACTTC. This encodes CASRGTGSQEQYF.

This clonotype was seen a few times. The rearrangement joins TRBV19 to TRBJ2-4; D gene unclear. The V gene's germline CDR1 is LNHDA and CDR2 SQIVND (reference sequence). Deletions cut 7 bases from V and 0 bases from J, with 10 bases between. The CDR3 has 14 residues. CDR3 amino acids: CASTAHLAKNIQYF. CDR3 coding DNA: TGTGCCAGTACCGCCCATTTAGCCAAAAACATTCAGTACTTC.

The table lists this clonotype with many counts. The gene calls are TRBV20-1 and TRBJ1-1; 7 bases line up with TRBD1. The J segment lost 5 bases and the V segment lost 6 bases, leaving 15 bases of the junction unmatched. The CDR3 has 15 amino acids. CDR1 and CDR2 (germline): DFQATT, SNEGSKA (reference sequence). This CDR3 reads CSARHGSGGRTEAFF. CDR3 coding DNA: TGCAGTGCGAGACACGGATCAGGGGGTAGGACTGAAGCTTTCTTT.

This clonotype was seen ten or more times. The chain carries TRBV10-3 and TRBJ2-2; 11 bases are a match to TRBD1. The V and J ends lost 11 bases and 4 bases, in that order; junction bases with no gene match: 9. This CDR3 contains 15 residues. Germline V gene lookup returns CDR1 ENHRY and CDR2 SYGVKD. DNA for the CDR3: TGTGCCGTATCATACGGGACAGGGGGCACCGGGGAGCTGTTTTTT. It translates to CAVSYGTGGTGELFF.